The sample holds a few counts of the clone carrying this TCR beta chain. Antigen: not known. Germline CDR1 MRHNA, CDR2 SNTAGT. This CDR3 spans 13 amino acids. Between the trimmed V and J ends, which lost 6 bases and 6 bases, there was a span of 12 bases. From the 5' RACE reads, TCRdb called clonotypes with MiXCR, one entry per CDR3 protein. The repertoire includes almost 550,000 distinct CDR3 sequences, about a fifth of them detected once, and approximately 13% sits in the top ten. These data originate in a study of T-cell memory formation after mild COVID-19. Findings of the study overall: Cross-reactive memory apparently joined, as some responding clones appeared in pre-infection memory. Still unconfirmed is whether the second-wave clones peaking on day 37 recognized SARS-CoV-2.

The V and J genes are TRBV6-4 and TRBJ2-1; D uncertain. This sequence originates from an adult woman who had mild COVID-19 (a few samples of this study predate the infection). Cell type and time point are not known. The sample consisted of PBMCs or a T cell subset sorted from them (not recorded which). CDR3 in DNA: TGTGCCAGCAGCCCTGGTGAGAGCAATGAGCAGTTCTTC. This translates into CASSPGESNEQFF.